What follows is one TCR beta chain and its context. Antigen specificity is unknown. The data were taken from a study of T cells in Graves' hyperthyroidism and ophthalmopathy. Study-level findings and limits: For ophthalmopathy, model prediction preceded onset by a median roughly 6.2 months.

The investigators amplified TCR beta CDR3 regions from RNA transcripts. Using the HTBI primer set, a first-round RT-PCR was run on the TCR CDR3. TCRdb re-analysed the multiplex PCR reads in MiXCR, keeping a single row per CDR3 protein. The table lists fewer than 750,000 distinct CDR3 sequences, under 15% of them singletons. Fresh 10 ml peripheral blood yielded PBMCs. CDR3 length: 16 residues. Trimming pared 5 bases from V and 0 bases from J, leaving 14 bases between. The chain is built from TRBV12-3 or TRBV12-4 and TRBJ1-5; D perhaps matches TRBD1 (5 bases). The TCR originated in a woman in her 40s with Graves' ophthalmopathy. Sequencing was performed on blood. CDR3 nucleotide sequence: TGTGCCAGCAGTCTCGGGGGGGGTTATAGCAATCAGCCCCAGCATTTT. It encodes CASSLGGGYSNQPQHF.